These T cell receptor beta chains were read from a single sample in a study of Ad26.COV2.S vaccination and SARS-CoV-2 variants. Generated by immunoSEQ multiplex PCR, the TCRdb table keeps only in-frame clones and is missing some. Found here are about 400,000 clones, approximately 90% of them singletons; the top ten hold over 1.5%. Sample: peripheral blood, taken in a trial of Ad26.COV2.S vaccine versus placebo. Receptors originate from a person aged 18 to 59 who received the Ad26.COV2.S COVID-19 vaccine or a placebo. Each CDR3 is given with its conserved first and last residue. The order of the fields is V gene, D gene, clone size, J gene, CDR3 protein, CDR3 DNA. The D gene is left open where the match is weak. Rows may omit the clone size; those that give it use once, few, many or a size class.

>TRBV4-3|.|.|TRBJ1-2
CASSQDRGLGGYTF
TGCGCCAGCAGCCAAGATCGGGGGTTGGGGGGCTACACCTTC
>TRBV4-3|.|once|TRBJ2-2
CASSQAWVSGELFF
TGCGCCAGCAGCCAAGCTTGGGTATCCGGGGAGCTGTTTTTT
>TRBV19|.|.|TRBJ2-5
CASSHPGLQETQYF
TGTGCCAGTAGTCACCCGGGACTCCAAGAGACCCAGTACTTC
>TRBV19|TRBD1|.|TRBJ1-1
CASSPGGLLSLHTEAFF
TGTGCCAGTAGTCCAGGGGGGCTCCTCTCACTTCACACTGAAGCTTTCTTT
>TRBV11-1|TRBD1|.|TRBJ2-2
CASSRQGAGTGELFF
TGTGCCAGCAGCAGACAGGGGGCTGGCACCGGGGAGCTGTTTTTT
>TRBV6-5|.|.|TRBJ1-2
CASSPTGMYGYTF
TGTGCCAGCAGCCCCACAGGGATGTATGGCTACACCTTC
>TRBV11-2|.|.|TRBJ2-7
CASSLDGVTYEQYF
TGTGCCAGCAGCTTAGACGGGGTCACCTACGAGCAGTACTTC
>TRBV29-1|TRBD2|.|TRBJ2-1
CSVGGTSGYNEQFF
TGCAGCGTTGGTGGGACTAGCGGTTACAATGAGCAGTTCTTC
>TRBV19|.|.|TRBJ2-2
CASSIKAVTGELFF
TGTGCCAGTAGTATCAAAGCGGTCACCGGGGAGCTGTTTTTT
>TRBV30|TRBD2|.|TRBJ2-5
CAWSPGTGTSGKRETQYF
TGTGCCTGGAGTCCTGGGACCGGGACTAGCGGGAAGAGAGAGACCCAGTACTTC